The 6 T cell receptor beta chains below all came from one sample that was sequenced in a study of T cells after yellow fever vaccination. TCRdb processed the 5' RACE reads anew with MiXCR; each CDR3 protein has one entry. The sample records about 500,000 distinct CDR3 sequences, around 16% being singletons. This sample comprised PBMCs, obtained roughly 5 days after the first yellow fever vaccination. These receptors were collected from a man younger than 35 who received the YFV17D yellow fever vaccine.

This clonotype was found many times. The chain uses TRBV12-3 or TRBV12-4 and TRBJ1-1; D uncertain. The CDR3 length is 12 residues. V lost 6 bases to trimming and J lost 3 bases, with 8 bases between them. The DNA of the CDR3 is TGTGCCAGCAGCTTATCGGACACTGAAGCTTTCTTT. This translates into CASSLSDTEAFF.

CDR3 in DNA: TGTGCCAGCAGTGAAGCGTTAGGGGACAGACCCACAGATACGCAGTATTTT. Its translation: CASSEALGDRPTDTQYF. This rearrangement joins TRBV2 to TRBJ2-3, with 7 bases identical to TRBD1. Germline lookup yields CDR1 SNHLY and CDR2 FYNNEI. After removal of 0 bases from V and 2 bases from J, the junction contained 8 bases not matched to a gene. The CDR3 is 17 amino acids.

The CDR3 here is CASRRTPRYQETQYF. As DNA, the CDR3 is TGTGCCTCAAGGAGGACACCGAGGTACCAAGAGACCCAGTACTTC. This chain links TRBV19 with TRBJ2-5; D is possibly TRBD1 or TRBD2 (5 bases each). Looked up from germline, CDR1 is LNHDA and CDR2 is SQIVND (reference sequence). Deletions cut 11 bases from V and 0 bases from J, with 19 bases between. The CDR3 consists of 15 residues.

The chain couples TRBV5-6 to TRBJ2-1; 7 bases match TRBD2. V trimming: 6 bases; J trimming: 5 bases; junction bases outside the gene matches: 8. The CDR3 covers 14 residues. Germline lookup yields CDR1 SGHDT and CDR2 YYEEEE. The CDR3, as DNA: TGTGCCAGCACAGAGGCACTAGCGAACAATGAGCAGTTCTTC. This translates into CASTEALANNEQFF.

The sample holds many counts of this clonotype. The rearrangement uses TRBV7-9 and TRBJ2-3; D is ambiguous. Trimming pared 3 bases from V and 0 bases from J, leaving 10 bases between. The germline V gene encodes CDR1 SEHNR and CDR2 FQNEAQ (reference sequence). There are 15 residues in the CDR3. The CDR3 DNA is TGTGCCAGCAGCTTGCTCGGGCAGAGCACAGATACGCAGTATTTT. Translating it yields CASSLLGQSTDTQYF.

This clonotype was seen a handful of times. The rearrangement uses TRBV29-1 and TRBJ2-3; TRBD1 agrees at 7 bases. The CDR3 length is 13 residues. V trimming: 2 bases; J trimming: 5 bases; junction bases outside the gene matches: 4. CDR1 is SQVTM and CDR2 is ANQGSEA in the germline V gene. CDR3 nucleotides: TGCAGCGTTGAAACAGGGGCGGAAGATACGCAGTATTTT. Protein: CSVETGAEDTQYF.